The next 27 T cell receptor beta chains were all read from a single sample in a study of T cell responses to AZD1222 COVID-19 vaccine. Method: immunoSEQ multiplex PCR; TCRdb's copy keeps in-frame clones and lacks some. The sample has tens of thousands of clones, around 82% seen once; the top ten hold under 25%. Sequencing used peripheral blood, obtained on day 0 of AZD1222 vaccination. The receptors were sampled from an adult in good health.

The CDR3 region is CASSQEAPGLSVDTF. The CDR3 DNA reads as TGTGCCAGCAGCCAAGAAGCACCGGGCCTCTCGGTGGACACCTTC. The chain carries TRBV14 and TRBJ1-2; the D is unclear. V was clipped by 0 bases and J by 12 bases, with 20 bases between them. CDR1 SGHDN and CDR2 FVKESK come from the germline V gene. CDR3 length: 15 amino acids.

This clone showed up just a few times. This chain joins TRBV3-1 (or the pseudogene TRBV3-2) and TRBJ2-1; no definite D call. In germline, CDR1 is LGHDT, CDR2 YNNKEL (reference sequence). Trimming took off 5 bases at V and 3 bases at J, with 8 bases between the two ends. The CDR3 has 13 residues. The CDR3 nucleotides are TGTGCCAGCAGCGGGATGTACTACAATGAGCAGTTCTTC. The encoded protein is CASSGMYYNEQFF.

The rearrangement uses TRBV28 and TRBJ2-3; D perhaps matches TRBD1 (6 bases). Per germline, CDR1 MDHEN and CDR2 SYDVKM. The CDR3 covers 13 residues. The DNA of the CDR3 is TGTGCGGCACAGGGTCCCAGCACAGATACGCAGTATTTT. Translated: CAAQGPSTDTQYF.

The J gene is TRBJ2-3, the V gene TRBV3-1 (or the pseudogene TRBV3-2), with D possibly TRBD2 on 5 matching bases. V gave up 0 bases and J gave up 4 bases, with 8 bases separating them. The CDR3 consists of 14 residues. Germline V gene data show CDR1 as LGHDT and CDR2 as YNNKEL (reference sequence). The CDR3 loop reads CASSQETSPDTQYF. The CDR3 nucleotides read TGTGCCAGCAGCCAAGAAACTAGTCCAGATACGCAGTATTTT.

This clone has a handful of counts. The CDR3 DNA sequence: TGTGCCAGCAACTTCCAGGGAGCGGCTTTCTTT. This encodes CASNFQGAAFF. V usage is TRBV28 and J usage is TRBJ1-1, with TRBD1 as a possible D gene (5 bases). The CDR3 is 11 residues long. CDR1 is MDHEN, CDR2 SYDVKM, per germline. The germline V and J ends were trimmed by 7 bases and 11 bases, with 14 bases remaining between them. The full variable domain, its missing parts supplied by reference TRBV28 and TRBJ1-1, is DVKVTQSSRYLVKRTGEKVFLECVQDMDHENMFWYRQDPGLGLRLIYFSYDVKMKEKGDIPEGYSVSREKKERFSLILESASTNQTSMYLCASNFQGAAFFGQGTRLTVV.

The CDR3 loop is CASSQDPGAQNNEQFF. CDR3 bases: TGCGCCAGCAGCCAAGATCCAGGGGCTCAGAACAATGAGCAGTTCTTC. The chain carries TRBV4-1 and TRBJ2-1; possibly TRBD1 for D (6 bases). Germline-derived CDR1 and CDR2 are MGHRA and YSYEKL. This CDR3 contains 16 residues. Trimming removed 0 bases at V and 5 bases at J, with 14 bases between.

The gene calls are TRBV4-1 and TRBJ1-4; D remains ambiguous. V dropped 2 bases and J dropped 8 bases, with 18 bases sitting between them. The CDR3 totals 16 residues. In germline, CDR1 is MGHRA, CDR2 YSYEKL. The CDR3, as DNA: TGCGCCAGCAGCCAATACTACCAAGGTCCCGGGGAAAAACTGTTTTTT. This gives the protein CASSQYYQGPGEKLFF.

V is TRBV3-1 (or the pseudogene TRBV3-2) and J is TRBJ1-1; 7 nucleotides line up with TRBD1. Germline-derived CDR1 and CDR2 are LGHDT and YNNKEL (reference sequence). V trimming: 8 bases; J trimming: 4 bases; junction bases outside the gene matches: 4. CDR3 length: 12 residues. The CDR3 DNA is TGTGCCAGCGGACCAGGGGGCACTGAAGCTTTCTTT. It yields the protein CASGPGGTEAFF.

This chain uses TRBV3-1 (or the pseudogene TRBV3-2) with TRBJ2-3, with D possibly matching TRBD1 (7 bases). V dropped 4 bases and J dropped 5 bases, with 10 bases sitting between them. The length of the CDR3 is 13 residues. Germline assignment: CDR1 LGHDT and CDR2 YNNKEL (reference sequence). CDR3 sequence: CASSPGGRDTQYF. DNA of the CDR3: TGTGCCAGCAGCCCAGGGGGGCGAGATACGCAGTATTTT.

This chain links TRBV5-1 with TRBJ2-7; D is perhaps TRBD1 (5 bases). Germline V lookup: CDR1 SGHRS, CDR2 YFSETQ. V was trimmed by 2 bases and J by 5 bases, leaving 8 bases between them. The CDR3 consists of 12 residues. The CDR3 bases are TGCGCCAGCAGCTTAGGACATGACGAGCAGTACTTC. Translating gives CASSLGHDEQYF.

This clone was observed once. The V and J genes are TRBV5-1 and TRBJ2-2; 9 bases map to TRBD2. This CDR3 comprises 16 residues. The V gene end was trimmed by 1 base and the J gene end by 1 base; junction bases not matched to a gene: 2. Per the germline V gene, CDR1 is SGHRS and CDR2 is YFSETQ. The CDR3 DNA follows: TGCGCCAGCAGCTTGAGAGCGGGAGGGAACACCGGGGAGCTGTTTTTT. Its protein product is CASSLRAGGNTGELFF.

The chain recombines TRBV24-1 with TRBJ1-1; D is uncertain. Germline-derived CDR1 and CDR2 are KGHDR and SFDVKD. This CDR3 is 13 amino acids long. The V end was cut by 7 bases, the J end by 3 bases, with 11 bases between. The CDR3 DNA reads TGTGCCACCAGATCCCCGGCGGACACTGAAGCTTTCTTT. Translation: CATRSPADTEAFF.

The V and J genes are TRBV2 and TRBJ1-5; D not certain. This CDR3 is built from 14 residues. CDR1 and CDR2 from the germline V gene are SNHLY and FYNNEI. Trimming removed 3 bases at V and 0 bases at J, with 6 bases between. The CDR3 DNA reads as TGTGCCAGCAGTGATTGGCTTAGCAATCAGCCCCAGCATTTT. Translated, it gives CASSDWLSNQPQHF.

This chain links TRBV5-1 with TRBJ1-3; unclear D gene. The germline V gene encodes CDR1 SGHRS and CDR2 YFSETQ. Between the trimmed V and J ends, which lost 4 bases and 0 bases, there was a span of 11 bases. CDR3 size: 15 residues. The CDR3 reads CASSQSGDSGNTIYF. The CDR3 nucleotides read TGCGCCAGCAGCCAATCCGGGGACTCTGGAAACACCATATATTTT.

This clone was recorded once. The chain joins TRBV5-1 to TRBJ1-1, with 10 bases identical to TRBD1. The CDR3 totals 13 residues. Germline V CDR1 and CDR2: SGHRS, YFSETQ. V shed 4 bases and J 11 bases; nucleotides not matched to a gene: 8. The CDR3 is CASSAGTGARAFF. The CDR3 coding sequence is TGCGCCAGCAGCGCCGGGACAGGGGCCCGGGCTTTCTTT.

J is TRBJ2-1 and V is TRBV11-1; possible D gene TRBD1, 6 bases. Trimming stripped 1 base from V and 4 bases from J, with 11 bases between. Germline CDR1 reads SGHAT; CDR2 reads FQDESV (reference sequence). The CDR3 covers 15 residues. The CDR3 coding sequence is TGTGCCAGCAGCTTAGGGCGGACAGATTACAATGAGCAGTTCTTC. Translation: CASSLGRTDYNEQFF.

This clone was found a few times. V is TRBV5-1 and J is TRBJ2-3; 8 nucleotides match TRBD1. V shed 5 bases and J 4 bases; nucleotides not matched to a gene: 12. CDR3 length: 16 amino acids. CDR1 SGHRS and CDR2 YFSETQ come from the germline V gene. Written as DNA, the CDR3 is TGCGCCAGCAGTGCGTCAAGACAGGGGTGGGCAGATACGCAGTATTTT. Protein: CASSASRQGWADTQYF.

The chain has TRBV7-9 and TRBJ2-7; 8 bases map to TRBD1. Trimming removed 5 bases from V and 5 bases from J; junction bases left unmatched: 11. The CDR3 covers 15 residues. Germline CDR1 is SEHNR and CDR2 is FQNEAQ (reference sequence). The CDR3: CASSVQGATGHEQYF. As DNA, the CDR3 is TGTGCCAGCAGCGTTCAGGGGGCGACTGGCCACGAGCAGTACTTC.

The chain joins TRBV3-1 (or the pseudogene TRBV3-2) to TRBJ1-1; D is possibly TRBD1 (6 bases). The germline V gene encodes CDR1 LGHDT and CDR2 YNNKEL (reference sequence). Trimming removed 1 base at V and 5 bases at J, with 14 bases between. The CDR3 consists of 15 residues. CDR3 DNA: TGTGCCAGCAGCCAAGGAGACGTCAGGGGTACTGAAGCTTTCTTT. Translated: CASSQGDVRGTEAFF.

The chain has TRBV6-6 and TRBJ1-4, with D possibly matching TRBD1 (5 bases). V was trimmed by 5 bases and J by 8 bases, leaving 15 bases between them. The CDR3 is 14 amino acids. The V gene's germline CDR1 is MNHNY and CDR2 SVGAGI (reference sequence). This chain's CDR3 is CASSPGGGMEKLFF. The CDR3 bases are TGTGCCAGCAGTCCGGGTGGGGGGATGGAAAAACTGTTTTTT.

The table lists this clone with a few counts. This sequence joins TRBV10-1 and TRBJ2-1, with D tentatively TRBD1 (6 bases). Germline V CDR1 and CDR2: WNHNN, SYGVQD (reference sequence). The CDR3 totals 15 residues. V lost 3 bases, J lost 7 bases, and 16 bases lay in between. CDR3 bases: TGCGCCAGCAGTGACCCAGGGGTCGTCCCAAATGAGCAGTTCTTC. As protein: CASSDPGVVPNEQFF.

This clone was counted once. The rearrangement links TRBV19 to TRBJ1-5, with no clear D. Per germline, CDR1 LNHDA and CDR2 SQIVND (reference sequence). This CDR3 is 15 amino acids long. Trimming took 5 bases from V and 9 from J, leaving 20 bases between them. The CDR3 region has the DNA TGTGCCAGTAGTCCCCCCCGGGCCCGCCTCGGGCCCCAGCATTTT. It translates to CASSPPRARLGPQHF.

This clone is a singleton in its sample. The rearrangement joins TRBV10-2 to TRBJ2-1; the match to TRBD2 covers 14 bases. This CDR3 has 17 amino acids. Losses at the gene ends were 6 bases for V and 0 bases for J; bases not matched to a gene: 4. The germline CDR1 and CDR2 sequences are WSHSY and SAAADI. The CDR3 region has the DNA TGCGCCAGCAGACTAGGGACTAGCGGGAGCTCCTACAATGAGCAGTTCTTC. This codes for CASRLGTSGSSYNEQFF.

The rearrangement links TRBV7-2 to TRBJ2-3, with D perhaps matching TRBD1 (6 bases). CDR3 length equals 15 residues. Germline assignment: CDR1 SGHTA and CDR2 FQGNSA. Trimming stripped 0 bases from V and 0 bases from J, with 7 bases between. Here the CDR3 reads CASSLAGASTDTQYF. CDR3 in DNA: TGTGCCAGCAGCTTAGCGGGGGCTAGCACAGATACGCAGTATTTT.

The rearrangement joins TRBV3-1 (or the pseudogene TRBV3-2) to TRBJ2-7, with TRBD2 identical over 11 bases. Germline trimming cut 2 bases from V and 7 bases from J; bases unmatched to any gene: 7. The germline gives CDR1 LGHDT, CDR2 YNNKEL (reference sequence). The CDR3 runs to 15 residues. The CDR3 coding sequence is TGTGCCAGCAGCCAATCCGGGACTAGCGGTTCAGAGCAGTACTTC. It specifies CASSQSGTSGSEQYF.

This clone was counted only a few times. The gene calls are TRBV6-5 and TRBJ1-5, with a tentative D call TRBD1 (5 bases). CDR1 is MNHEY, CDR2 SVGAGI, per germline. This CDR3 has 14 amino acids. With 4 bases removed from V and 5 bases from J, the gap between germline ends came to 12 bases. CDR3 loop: CASSFSGRDQPQHF. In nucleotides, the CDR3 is TGTGCCAGCAGTTTCTCAGGGAGGGATCAGCCCCAGCATTTT.

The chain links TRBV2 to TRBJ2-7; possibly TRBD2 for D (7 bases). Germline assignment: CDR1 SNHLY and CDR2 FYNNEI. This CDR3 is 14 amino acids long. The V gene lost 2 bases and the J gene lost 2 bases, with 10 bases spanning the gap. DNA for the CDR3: TGTGCCAGCAGTGAACGGCGGGGGCCCTACGAGCAGTACTTC. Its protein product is CASSERRGPYEQYF.